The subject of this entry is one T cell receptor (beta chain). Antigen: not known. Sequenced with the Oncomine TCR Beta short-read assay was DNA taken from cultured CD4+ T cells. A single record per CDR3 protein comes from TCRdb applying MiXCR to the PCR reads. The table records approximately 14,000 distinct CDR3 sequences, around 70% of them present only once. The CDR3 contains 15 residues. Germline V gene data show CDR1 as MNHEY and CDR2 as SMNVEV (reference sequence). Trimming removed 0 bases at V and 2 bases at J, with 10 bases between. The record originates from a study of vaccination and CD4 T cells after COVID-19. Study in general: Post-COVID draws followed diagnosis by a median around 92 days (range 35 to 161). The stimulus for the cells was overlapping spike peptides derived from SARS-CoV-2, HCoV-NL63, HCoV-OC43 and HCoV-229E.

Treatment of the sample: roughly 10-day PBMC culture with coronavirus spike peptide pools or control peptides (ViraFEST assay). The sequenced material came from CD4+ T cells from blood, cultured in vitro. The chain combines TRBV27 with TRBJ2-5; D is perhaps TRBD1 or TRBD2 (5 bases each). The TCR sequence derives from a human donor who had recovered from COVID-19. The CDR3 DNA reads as TGTGCCAGCAGTTTATCTCTGGGACGGCAAGAGACCCAGTACTTC. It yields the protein CASSLSLGRQETQYF.